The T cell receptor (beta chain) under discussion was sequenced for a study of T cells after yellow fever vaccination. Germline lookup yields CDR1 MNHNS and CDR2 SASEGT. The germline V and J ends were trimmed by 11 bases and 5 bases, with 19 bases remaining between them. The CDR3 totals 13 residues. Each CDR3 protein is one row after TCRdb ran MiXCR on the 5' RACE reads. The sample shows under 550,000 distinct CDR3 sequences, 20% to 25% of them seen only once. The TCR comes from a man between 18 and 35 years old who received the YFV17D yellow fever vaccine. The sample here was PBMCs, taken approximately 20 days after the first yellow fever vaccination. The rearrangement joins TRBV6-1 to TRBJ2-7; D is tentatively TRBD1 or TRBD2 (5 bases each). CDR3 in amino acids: CAVQNRRRHEQYF. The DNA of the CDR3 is TGTGCCGTCCAAAACAGGAGGAGACACGAGCAGTACTTC.